This T cell receptor beta chain was retrieved from a study of blood T cell repertoires in COVID-19. Looking at the study overall: Spain, Italy and the United States supplied samples that represented acute and convalescent COVID-19. T cells, B-cell-depleted T cells, or PBMCs supplied cDNA or gDNA.

Authors' analysis steps: Reference gene primer amplification yielded estimated nucleated cell counts. Clones were read by immunoSEQ multiplex PCR, and TCRdb kept only the in-frame ones, dropping some. V and J calls plus clone size are reproduced from that table; the DNA served to infer D and trimming. The table has 120,000 to 150,000 clones, approximately 80% seen once. CDR1 and CDR2 from the germline V gene are SQVTM and ANQGSEA. CDR3 length: 13 residues. V was pared by 0 bases and J by 0 bases, with 6 bases between. The V gene is TRBV29-1, the J gene TRBJ2-7; a weak D match, TRBD2 (6 bases). The receptor's source is a man in his fifties or sixties with active or convalescent COVID-19. Sequencing used peripheral blood. CDR3 protein: CSVEDGGSYEQYF. CDR3 nucleotides: TGCAGCGTTGAAGACGGGGGCTCCTACGAGCAGTACTTC.